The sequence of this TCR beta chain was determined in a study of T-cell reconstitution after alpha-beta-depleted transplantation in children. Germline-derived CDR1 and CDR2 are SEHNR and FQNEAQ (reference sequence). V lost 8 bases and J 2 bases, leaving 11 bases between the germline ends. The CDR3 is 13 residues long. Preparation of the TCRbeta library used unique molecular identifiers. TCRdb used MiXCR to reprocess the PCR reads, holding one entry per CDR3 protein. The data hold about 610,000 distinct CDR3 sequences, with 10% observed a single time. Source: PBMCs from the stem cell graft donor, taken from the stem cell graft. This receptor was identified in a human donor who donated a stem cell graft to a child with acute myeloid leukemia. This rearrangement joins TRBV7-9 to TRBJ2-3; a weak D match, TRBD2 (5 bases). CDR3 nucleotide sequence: TGTGCCAGCCGGCTAGCTACCACAGATACGCAGTATTTT. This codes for CASRLATTDTQYF.